This passage covers 8 T cell receptor beta chains from one sample sequenced in a study of blood T cell repertoires in COVID-19. Profiling relied on immunoSEQ multiplex PCR, and the TCRdb table lists in-frame clones only, not all of them. In the table there are approximately 17,000 clones, approximately 88% of which are singletons. Material for sequencing was PBMCs or T cells enriched from blood (not recorded which). The receptors stem from a woman aged 25 to 39 who had recovered from COVID-19.

CDR3 in DNA: TGTGCCAGTAGTTCTAGCGGGGGGAGCTCCTACAATGAGCAGTTCTTC. This encodes CASSSSGGSSYNEQFF. V is TRBV19 and J is TRBJ2-1; 11 nucleotides line up with TRBD2. V lost 5 bases to trimming and J lost 0 bases; unmatched junction nucleotides: 3. This CDR3 is built from 16 residues. Germline lookup yields CDR1 LNHDA and CDR2 SQIVND (reference sequence).

This rearrangement joins TRBV19 to TRBJ1-1, with D perhaps TRBD1 (6 bases). Germline V gene sequence: CDR1 LNHDA, CDR2 SQIVND (reference sequence). This CDR3 contains 14 residues. Trimming shortened V by 4 bases and J by 3 bases, and 12 bases separated the two germline ends. For the CDR3, the DNA is TGTGCCAGTAGTAGGACAAAGGGGGACACTGAAGCTTTCTTT. Translation: CASSRTKGDTEAFF.

The chain couples TRBV6-1 to TRBJ1-1; weak D call: TRBD1 (5 bases). Germline values: CDR1 MNHNS, CDR2 SASEGT. This CDR3 spans 16 amino acids. Trimming stripped 0 bases from V and 5 bases from J, with 16 bases between. Here the CDR3 DNA reads TGTGCCAGCAGTGAAGCTTGGAGGGGATCGTGGACTGAAGCTTTCTTT. As protein: CASSEAWRGSWTEAFF.

The chain combines TRBV7-9 with TRBJ2-3; 8 bases line up with TRBD1. Losses at the gene ends were 5 bases for V and 3 bases for J; bases not matched to a gene: 10. CDR1 SEHNR and CDR2 FQNEAQ come from the germline V gene (reference sequence). This CDR3 contains 16 residues. The CDR3 protein is CASSARTGYATDTQYF. The DNA of the CDR3 is TGTGCCAGCAGCGCCCGGACAGGGTATGCAACAGATACGCAGTATTTT.

The chain joins TRBV6-6 to TRBJ2-7, with a possible D match to TRBD2 (5 bases). Deletions cut 4 bases from V and 6 bases from J, with 13 bases between. From germline, CDR1 is MNHNY and CDR2 SVGAGI (reference sequence). This CDR3 has 13 residues. CDR3 nucleotide sequence: TGTGCCAGCAGTTCTGTGGAGGCGACCGAGCAGTACTTC. It encodes CASSSVEATEQYF.

The V call is TRBV7-9, the J call TRBJ2-3; 8 nucleotides align to TRBD1. V shed 3 bases, J shed 3 bases, and the junction held 2 bases outside the gene matches. The CDR3 is 14 amino acids. CDR1 SEHNR and CDR2 FQNEAQ come from the germline V gene (reference sequence). CDR3 amino acids: CASSLTGVTDTQYF. CDR3 nucleotide sequence: TGTGCCAGCAGCTTGACAGGGGTAACAGATACGCAGTATTTT.

This rearrangement joins TRBV19 to TRBJ1-5; no firm D call. The CDR3 runs 14 residues. The germline V gene has CDR1 LNHDA and CDR2 SQIVND (reference sequence). V dropped 3 bases and J dropped 0 bases, with 6 bases sitting between them. The CDR3 DNA is TGTGCCAGTAGTATTGCCGGTAGCAATCAGCCCCAGCATTTT. Translated: CASSIAGSNQPQHF.

This clone was picked up a small number of times. The rearrangement uses TRBV11-2 and TRBJ1-6, with D perhaps matching TRBD1 (5 bases). Looked up from germline, CDR1 is SGHAT and CDR2 is FQNNGV. The CDR3 consists of 15 residues. Trimming removed 5 bases at V and 6 bases at J, with 14 bases between. CDR3 sequence (DNA): TGTGCCAGCAGCCCCCACGGGGGGGGTAATTCACCCCTCCACTTT. Translating it yields CASSPHGGGNSPLHF.